Listed here are 18 T cell receptor beta chains from one sample, sequenced in a study of blood T cell repertoires in COVID-19. Profiled with immunoSEQ multiplex PCR; TCRdb holds only in-frame clones, not every one. The sample gives about 210,000 clones, approximately 75% of which show up once; about 9% is in the top ten. Specimen: PBMCs or T cells enriched from blood (not recorded which). All receptors come from a man aged 35 to 55 who had recovered from COVID-19.

This clone was detected a few times. This chain links TRBV5-1 with TRBJ2-1, with D possibly TRBD2 on 6 matching bases. The ends were cut back, 1 base at V and 1 base at J, with 12 bases in the middle. This CDR3 has 16 amino acids. Germline lookup yields CDR1 SGHRS and CDR2 YFSETQ. As DNA, the CDR3 is TGCGCCAGCAGCTTGATGTGGGGGAGGTCCTACAATGAGCAGTTCTTC. Translation gives CASSLMWGRSYNEQFF.

This sequence joins TRBV18 and TRBJ1-3; tentative D call: TRBD1 (5 bases). Germline V gene lookup returns CDR1 KGHSH and CDR2 LQKENI. The CDR3 is 16 residues long. Trimming stripped 2 bases from V and 0 bases from J, with 11 bases between. CDR3 residues: CASSPTPGGSGNTIYF. In DNA form, the CDR3 reads TGTGCCAGCTCACCAACCCCCGGGGGCTCTGGAAACACCATATATTTT.

The chain joins TRBV2 to TRBJ2-5; D is ambiguous. Trimming left V 6 bases short and J 10 bases short, with 12 bases between. This CDR3 has 11 residues. The germline V gene has CDR1 SNHLY and CDR2 FYNNEI. CDR3: CASSPQRIQYF. The CDR3 DNA reads as TGTGCCAGCAGCCCTCAGAGGATCCAGTACTTC.

This chain connects TRBV10-1 to TRBJ2-7, with D unclear. Germline V gives CDR1 WNHNN, CDR2 SYGVQD (reference sequence). Trimming shortened V by 6 bases and J by 3 bases, and 12 bases separated the two germline ends. This CDR3 comprises 13 residues. CDR3 region: CASSPIPSYEQYF. CDR3 coding DNA: TGCGCCAGCAGCCCCATCCCCAGCTACGAGCAGTACTTC.

The chain couples TRBV5-3 to TRBJ1-5; tentative D call: TRBD1 (5 bases). TRBV5-3 is given ORF status, its function remaining uncertain. The CDR3 length is 14 residues. The V end was cut by 4 bases, the J end by 3 bases, with 11 bases between. As DNA, the CDR3 is TGTGCCAGAAGCCCCCGACAGACCAATCAGCCCCAGCATTTT. Amino acids: CARSPRQTNQPQHF.

CDR3 DNA: TGTGCCATCAGTGGGACTAGCGGGAATGGGGATGAGCAGTTCTTC. It encodes CAISGTSGNGDEQFF. The chain uses TRBV10-3 and TRBJ2-1; TRBD2 matches 12 bases. This CDR3 comprises 15 residues. Germline-derived CDR1 and CDR2 are ENHRY and SYGVKD. V trimming: 4 bases; J trimming: 8 bases; junction bases outside the gene matches: 6.

The rearrangement joins TRBV18 to TRBJ1-4; tentatively, D is TRBD1 (5 bases). Deletions cut 6 bases from V and 8 bases from J, with 16 bases between. The germline CDR1 and CDR2 sequences are KGHSH and LQKENI. The CDR3 length is 14 residues. CDR3 sequence: CASSLGHTGEKLFF. CDR3 DNA: TGTGCCAGCTCCCTGGGTCATACAGGAGAAAAACTGTTTTTT.

The chain has TRBV9 and TRBJ2-1, with 10 bases lining up with TRBD2. The V gene end was trimmed by 3 bases and the J gene end by 8 bases; junction bases not matched to a gene: 11. Looked up from germline, CDR1 is SGDLS and CDR2 is YYNGEE. CDR3 length: 16 residues. The DNA of the CDR3 is TGTGCCAGCAGCGCCTTAGGGACTAGCGTCGCGGATGAGCAGTTCTTC. Translating gives CASSALGTSVADEQFF. Full variable domain (remainder filled in from reference TRBV9 and TRBJ2-1): DSGVTQTPKHLITATGQRVTLRCSPRSGDLSVYWYQQSLDQGLQFLIQYYNGEERAKGNILERFSAQQFPDLHSELNLSSLELGDSALYFCASSALGTSVADEQFFGPGTRLTVL.

The chain carries TRBV24-1 and TRBJ2-2, with 7 bases lining up with TRBD1. V shed 0 bases and J 1 base; nucleotides not matched to a gene: 4. The CDR3 has 17 residues. The V gene's germline CDR1 is KGHDR and CDR2 SFDVKD. CDR3 DNA sequence: TGTGCCACCAGTGATTTGAAGGGGGCAGGGAACACCGGGGAGCTGTTTTTT. Translated: CATSDLKGAGNTGELFF.

The genes are TRBV9 and TRBJ1-1; weak D call: TRBD1 (5 bases). Germline V gene data show CDR1 as SGDLS and CDR2 as YYNGEE. V was shortened by 3 bases and J by 7 bases, with 10 bases between the two germline ends. The CDR3 covers 12 residues. The CDR3 spells CASSADSREAFF. The CDR3, as DNA: TGTGCCAGCAGCGCTGACAGTCGTGAAGCTTTCTTT.

The chain joins TRBV5-1 to TRBJ2-3, with 10 nucleotides matching TRBD1. The germline gives CDR1 SGHRS, CDR2 YFSETQ. The CDR3 extends over 15 amino acids. V shed 4 bases and J 1 base; nucleotides not matched to a gene: 3. The chain's CDR3 is CASSTGTGGTDTQYF. Here the CDR3 DNA reads TGCGCCAGCAGCACCGGGACAGGGGGCACAGATACGCAGTATTTT.

This clone was picked up one time. The chain employs TRBV4-2 and TRBJ1-5, with D possibly matching TRBD1 (6 bases). Trimming cost V 0 bases and J 1 base, with 13 bases left between them. The CDR3 extends over 17 amino acids. The germline V gene has CDR1 LGHNA and CDR2 YNFKEQ. This CDR3 reads CASSQDVGGPSNQPQHF. For the CDR3, the DNA is TGTGCCAGCAGCCAAGATGTGGGGGGGCCAAGCAATCAGCCCCAGCATTTT.

The chain joins TRBV15 to TRBJ2-1; tentatively, D is TRBD2 (5 bases). CDR3 size: 14 residues. Trimming left V 3 bases short and J 5 bases short, with 11 bases between. Germline assignment: CDR1 LNHNV and CDR2 YYDKDF (reference sequence). Written as DNA, the CDR3 is TGTGCCACCAGCAGCTGGAGAGGGAACAATGAGCAGTTCTTC. The encoded protein is CATSSWRGNNEQFF.

The gene calls are TRBV7-2 and TRBJ2-7; TRBD1 matches at 7 bases. CDR1 and CDR2 (germline): SGHTA, FQGNSA. V dropped 4 bases and J dropped 0; count of bases not matched to a gene: 6. The CDR3 is made up of 15 amino acids. The CDR3 loop is CASSSGQLSSYEQYF. CDR3 sequence (DNA): TGTGCCAGCAGCTCGGGACAGCTGAGCTCCTACGAGCAGTACTTC.

This rearrangement joins TRBV9 to TRBJ2-7, with D uncertain. CDR1 is SGDLS and CDR2 is YYNGEE in the germline V gene. The CDR3 loop spans 14 amino acids. The V gene lost 0 bases and the J gene lost 2 bases, with 9 bases spanning the gap. The CDR3: CASSVDGGTYEQYF. The CDR3 nucleotides are TGTGCCAGCAGCGTAGATGGCGGAACCTACGAGCAGTACTTC.

The chain recombines TRBV21-1 with TRBJ2-2; TRBD1, the D gene given by the table, was not confirmed from the DNA. TRBV21-1 is given as a pseudogene. The CDR3 totals 16 residues. The CDR3 DNA reads TGTGCCAGCAGCAGCGACAGGGATCGTTGTGCCGGGGAGCTGTTTTTT. Translating it yields CASSSDRDRCAGELFF.

This rearrangement joins TRBV5-1 to TRBJ1-2; 7 nucleotides match TRBD1. The junction had 14 bases not matched to a gene; V was cut back by 7 bases and J by 8 bases. CDR1 and CDR2 from the germline V gene are SGHRS and YFSETQ. This CDR3 contains 14 residues. The CDR3 loop reads CASGGQVVNEGYTF. In DNA, the CDR3 is TGCGCCAGCGGTGGACAGGTGGTTAATGAAGGCTACACCTTC.

This chain connects TRBV19 to TRBJ2-5; TRBD2 is a possible D gene (6 bases). This CDR3 is 13 amino acids long. Trimming stripped 3 bases from V and 5 bases from J, with 10 bases between. Germline CDR1 reads LNHDA; CDR2 reads SQIVND (reference sequence). CDR3 in amino acids: CASSIRGWETQYF. CDR3 bases: TGTGCCAGTAGTATTCGGGGGTGGGAGACCCAGTACTTC.